Presented here are 15 T cell receptor beta chains from one specimen sequenced in a study of shared clonotypes between healthy human individuals. The method was immunoSEQ multiplex PCR; TCRdb's version includes in-frame clones alone and lacks a portion of them. The sample yields some 1 million clones, around 74% seen once. The sample was memory CD4+ T cells sorted from blood. The subset: CD45RA-negative fraction. These receptor sequences come from a man younger than 35 in good health.

The chain uses TRBV2 and TRBJ2-7; D unclear. The V gene's germline CDR1 is SNHLY and CDR2 FYNNEI. V gave up 1 base and J gave up 5 bases, with 6 bases separating them. This CDR3 comprises 12 residues. The CDR3 reads CASSEDRDEQYF. As DNA, the CDR3 is TGTGCCAGCAGTGAAGACCGGGACGAGCAGTACTTC.

V usage is TRBV13 and J usage is TRBJ2-3; D gene uncertain. V lost 5 bases to trimming and J lost 4 bases, with 10 bases between them. Germline V gene data show CDR1 as PRHDT and CDR2 as FYEKMQ (reference sequence). The CDR3 contains 13 residues. CDR3 sequence: CASSPRSADTQYF. In DNA, the CDR3 is TGTGCCAGCAGCCCCCGGTCGGCAGATACGCAGTATTTT.

This chain links TRBV12-5 with TRBJ2-2; TRBD1 might be the D (7 bases). This CDR3 has 16 residues. Trimming took 3 bases from V and 2 from J, leaving 13 bases between them. Germline V CDR1 and CDR2: LGHNT, FRNRAP. The chain's CDR3 is CASGLGGGSNTGELFF. CDR3 in DNA: TGTGCTAGTGGTTTAGGAGGGGGCTCTAACACCGGGGAGCTGTTTTTT.

The CDR3 nucleotides read TGTGCCAGCAGCTCCTCTCCCCGACTAGCGGGAGTAGGTACAGATACGCAGTATTTT. Encoded protein: CASSSSPRLAGVGTDTQYF. The chain employs TRBV7-6 and TRBJ2-3; 12 bases fit TRBD2. Trimming took 4 bases from V and 3 from J; bases not matched to a gene: 14. This CDR3 comprises 19 residues. Per germline, CDR1 SGHVS and CDR2 FNYEAQ.

With respect to this clone: This sequence may be a read error, since a much larger clone differs from it by one base. The rearrangement uses TRBV5-4 and TRBJ2-7, with 7 bases lining up with TRBD1. Germline CDR1 SGHNT, CDR2 YYREEE (reference sequence). This CDR3 has 17 amino acids. The trim removed 3 bases at V and 0 bases at J, leaving 12 bases unmatched. The CDR3 DNA sequence: TGTGCCAGCAGCTCATACCTACAGGGGCCCAGCTCCTACGAGCAGTACTTC. This translates into CASSSYLQGPSSYEQYF. Full variable domain (remainder filled in from reference TRBV5-4 and TRBJ2-7): ETGVTQSPTHLIKTRGQQVTLRCSSQSGHNTVSWYQQALGQGPQFIFQYYREEENGRGNFPPRFSGLQFPNYSSELNVNALELDDSALYLCASSSYLQGPSSYEQYFGPGTRLTVT.

The chain links TRBV2 to TRBJ2-7; D assignment may be TRBD1 or TRBD2 (5 bases each). The CDR3 runs 16 residues. From germline, CDR1 is SNHLY and CDR2 FYNNEI. Trimming removed 1 base from V and 2 bases from J, with 15 bases in between. In nucleotides, the CDR3 is TGTGCCAGCAGTGAAGGAGGGACCCCGGGGACCTACGAGCAGTACTTC. Translation gives CASSEGGTPGTYEQYF.

There are a few counts of this clone. The junction shows a germline mismatch at one end, possibly a read error. The CDR3 region is CASSFRVTVF. The CDR3 DNA sequence: TGTGCCAGCAGTTTTCGGGTTACCGTCTTC. V and J are TRBV2 and TRBJ1-2; D uncertain. This CDR3 has 10 amino acids. From germline, CDR1 is SNHLY and CDR2 FYNNEI.

This clone showed up many times. The V gene is TRBV2, the J gene TRBJ2-5, with 7 bases that match TRBD1. This CDR3 comprises 15 residues. Germline loops: CDR1 SNHLY, CDR2 FYNNEI. V shed 5 bases, J shed 5 bases, and the junction held 11 bases outside the gene matches. The DNA for the CDR3 is TGTGCCAGCAGTCCTGGTACAGGGGCGGCCGAGACCCAGTACTTC. Translated, it gives CASSPGTGAAETQYF.

This clone appeared once. The chain joins TRBV4-2 to TRBJ1-2; the D gene is possibly TRBD1 (6 bases). This CDR3 is built from 15 residues. V shed 0 bases and J shed 1 base, with 9 bases lying between them. Looked up from germline, CDR1 is LGHNA and CDR2 is YNFKEQ. The DNA of the CDR3 is TGTGCCAGCAGCCAAGATCTGGACAGTAACTATGGCTACACCTTC. It encodes CASSQDLDSNYGYTF.

The chain has TRBV5-1 and TRBJ2-3; 10 nucleotides agree with TRBD2. Trimming cost V 0 bases and J 6 bases; bases outside gene matches: 13. Germline CDR1 SGHRS, CDR2 YFSETQ. The CDR3 has 18 amino acids. This CDR3 reads CASSLELPGLARSDTQYF. CDR3 nucleotides: TGCGCCAGCAGCTTGGAGTTGCCGGGACTAGCGAGGTCCGATACGCAGTATTTT.

This clone appeared a few times. The chain recombines TRBV30 with TRBJ1-4; the D is unclear. There are 15 residues in the CDR3. V lost 1 base, J lost 0 bases, and 9 bases lay in between. The germline CDR1 and CDR2 sequences are GTSNPN and SVGIG (reference sequence). CDR3 region: CAWSGVPPTNEKLFF. CDR3 DNA sequence: TGTGCCTGGAGTGGTGTCCCTCCAACTAATGAAAAACTGTTTTTT.

The gene calls are TRBV11-3 and TRBJ2-7; 9 nucleotides align to TRBD1. V was clipped by 3 bases and J by 3 bases; unmatched bases: 3. The CDR3 totals 14 residues. CDR1 is SGHNT and CDR2 is YENEEA in the germline V gene. The CDR3 DNA is TGTGCCAGCAGCTTCCGGGACAGGGACTACGAGCAGTACTTC. Translation: CASSFRDRDYEQYF.

This clone was picked up a small number of times. The chain combines TRBV5-1 with TRBJ2-1; 12 nucleotides align to TRBD1. Germline CDR1 SGHRS, CDR2 YFSETQ. The V and J ends lost 3 bases and 8 bases, in that order; junction bases with no gene match: 6. The CDR3 runs to 15 residues. The CDR3 DNA is TGCGCCAGCAGCTCGGGACAGGGGGCGGCGGATGAGCAGTTCTTC. It specifies CASSSGQGAADEQFF.

The chain recombines TRBV28 with TRBJ1-5; D might be TRBD1 (6 bases). V lost 5 bases, J lost 4 bases, and 24 bases lay in between. The germline gives CDR1 MDHEN, CDR2 SYDVKM. The CDR3 is 18 amino acids. CDR3 DNA sequence: TGTGCCAGCAGTCGGACAGTCGTTTGGGGGGCGCGGAATCAGCCCCAGCATTTT. It translates to CASSRTVVWGARNQPQHF.

This clone was observed a few times. The sample contains more than one DNA sequence encoding this CDR3. The genes are TRBV5-4 and TRBJ1-1; D uncertain. V lost 2 bases to trimming and J lost 1 base, with 6 bases between them. Looked up from germline, CDR1 is SGHNT and CDR2 is YYREEE (reference sequence). The CDR3 extends over 13 amino acids. As DNA, the CDR3 is TGTGCCAGCAGCTTACCCGAGAACACTGAAGCTTTCTTT. Amino acid sequence: CASSLPENTEAFF.